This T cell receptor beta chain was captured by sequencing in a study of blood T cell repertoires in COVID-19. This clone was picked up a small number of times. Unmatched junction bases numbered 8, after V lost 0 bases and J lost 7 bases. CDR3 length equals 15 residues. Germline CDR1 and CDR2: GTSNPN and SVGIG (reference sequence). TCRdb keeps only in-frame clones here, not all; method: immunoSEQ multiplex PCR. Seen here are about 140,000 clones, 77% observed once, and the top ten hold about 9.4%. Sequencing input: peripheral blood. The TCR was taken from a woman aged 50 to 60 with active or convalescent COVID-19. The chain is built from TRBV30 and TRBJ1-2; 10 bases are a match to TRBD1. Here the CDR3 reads CAWSVRTGGQSGYTF. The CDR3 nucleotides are TGTGCCTGGAGTGTAAGGACAGGGGGTCAATCTGGCTACACCTTC.